The 23 T cell receptor beta chains given below trace back to one sample, sequenced in a study of T-cell memory formation after mild COVID-19. TCRdb independently ran MiXCR on the 5' RACE reads; one entry per CDR3 protein. This repertoire shows more than 450,000 distinct CDR3 sequences, about 20% found once; its top ten account for approximately 12%. Material: PBMCs or a T cell subset sorted from them (not recorded which). The receptors were gathered from an adult woman who had mild COVID-19 (a few samples of this study predate the infection). Cell type and time point are not known.

The V call is TRBV7-2, the J call TRBJ2-5, with no clear D. The CDR3 loop spans 16 amino acids. Germline V lookup: CDR1 SGHTA, CDR2 FQGNSA. Between the trimmed V and J ends, which lost 5 bases and 2 bases, there was a span of 18 bases. The CDR3 nucleotides are TGTGCCAGCAGCCGAGCGTATGTTCGAGGTCAAGAGACCCAGTACTTC. Translated: CASSRAYVRGQETQYF.

This clonotype was observed a handful of times. The junction departs from the called germline gene at one end, perhaps through a read error. This sequence joins TRBV7-7 and TRBJ2-1, with unresolved D. The CDR3 totals 14 residues. CDR1 and CDR2 from the germline V gene are SSHAT and FNYEAQ (reference sequence). CDR3 loop: CASSPYNPEDEQFF. In DNA form, the CDR3 reads TGTGCTAGCAGCCCCTATAATCCCGAGGATGAGCAGTTCTTC.

This chain connects TRBV21-1 to TRBJ2-7. TRBV21-1 is deemed a pseudogene. This CDR3 comprises 11 residues. CDR3 sequence: CASSKKHEQYF. The CDR3, as DNA: TGTGCCAGCAGCAAAAAGCACGAGCAGTACTTC.

V usage is TRBV18 and J usage is TRBJ2-1; no definite D call. The CDR3 extends over 14 amino acids. The V gene lost 3 bases and the J gene lost 0 bases, with 6 bases spanning the gap. Germline values: CDR1 KGHSH, CDR2 LQKENI. CDR3 protein: CASSPQSSYNEQFF. The DNA of the CDR3 is TGTGCCAGCTCACCTCAGAGCTCCTACAATGAGCAGTTCTTC.

The chain joins TRBV6-4 to TRBJ2-1, with D perhaps TRBD2 (6 bases). Germline-derived CDR1 and CDR2 are MRHNA and SNTAGT. This CDR3 contains 13 residues. V gave up 4 bases and J gave up 10 bases, with 14 bases separating them. The CDR3 DNA reads as TGTGCCAGCAGTGTAGCGGTGGTGGGGGAGCAGTTCTTC. It is translated as CASSVAVVGEQFF.

This clonotype was detected a few times. The chain is built from TRBV5-1 and TRBJ2-3; D ambiguous. Germline V gene lookup returns CDR1 SGHRS and CDR2 YFSETQ. The CDR3 loop spans 14 amino acids. V dropped 2 bases and J dropped 5 bases, with 12 bases sitting between them. DNA for the CDR3: TGCGCCAGCAGCTTCGAGGTCCCGGGAGATACGCAGTATTTT. Residues: CASSFEVPGDTQYF.

This chain joins TRBV11-3 and TRBJ2-5; D is ambiguous. The CDR3 extends over 17 amino acids. Trimming removed 4 bases from V and 4 bases from J, with 22 bases in between. Germline values: CDR1 SGHNT, CDR2 YENEEA. The CDR3 DNA reads as TGTGCCAGCAGCTACCCTCATCCCGTGGCGGATCGAGAGACCCAGTACTTC. Translated, it gives CASSYPHPVADRETQYF.

In its sample, this clonotype was seen many times. The rearrangement joins TRBV20-1 to TRBJ2-1; 14 bases line up with TRBD2. CDR1 and CDR2 from the germline V gene are DFQATT and SNEGSKA (reference sequence). This CDR3 comprises 14 residues. The V segment lost 3 bases and the J segment 6 bases; nucleotides outside the gene matches: 1. CDR3 sequence (DNA): TGCAGTGCTAGGGGACTAGCGGGAGTCAATGAGCAGTTCTTC. It specifies CSARGLAGVNEQFF.

V gene TRBV7-9 combines with J gene TRBJ2-1; 12 nucleotides agree with TRBD2. Trimming removed 4 bases from V and 6 bases from J; junction bases left unmatched: 10. Germline V gene sequence: CDR1 SEHNR, CDR2 FQNEAQ (reference sequence). The CDR3 runs to 17 residues. Here the CDR3 DNA reads TGTGCCAGCAGCTGGACGCTAGCGGGGGGGCGCAGCAATGAGCAGTTCTTC. Its protein is CASSWTLAGGRSNEQFF.

The V gene is TRBV9, the J gene TRBJ2-5; TRBD1 matches at 7 bases. The CDR3 totals 15 residues. The germline gives CDR1 SGDLS, CDR2 YYNGEE. The ends lost 2 bases at V and 5 bases at J; junction bases unmatched: 9. The CDR3 reads CASSVNTGVGETQYF. The CDR3 DNA is TGTGCCAGCAGCGTGAATACAGGGGTAGGGGAGACCCAGTACTTC. The whole variable domain, filled in from reference TRBV9 and TRBJ2-5, reads DSGVTQTPKHLITATGQRVTLRCSPRSGDLSVYWYQQSLDQGLQFLIQYYNGEERAKGNILERFSAQQFPDLHSELNLSSLELGDSALYFCASSVNTGVGETQYFGPGTRLLVL.

In this sample, this clonotype turned up a few times. The rearrangement links TRBV3-1 to TRBJ2-3; 8 nucleotides line up with TRBD2. The CDR3 loop spans 16 amino acids. V dropped 4 bases and J dropped 0; count of bases not matched to a gene: 6. Germline V gives CDR1 LGHDT, CDR2 YNNKEL (reference sequence). As DNA, the CDR3 is TGTGCCAGCAGCCCTCGGGAGGGCGCCAGCACAGATACGCAGTATTTT. Amino acid sequence: CASSPREGASTDTQYF.

The sample holds many counts of this clonotype. The germline gene is not matched at one end of the junction; a read error may be the cause. The rearrangement links TRBV3-1 to TRBJ2-5; D remains ambiguous. Germline values: CDR1 LGHDT, CDR2 YNNKEL (reference sequence). This CDR3 has 13 residues. This CDR3 is CASSQGPQETQYF. The CDR3 bases are TGCGCCAGCAGCCAAGGGCCACAAGAGACCCAGTACTTC.

This clonotype was counted between two and nine times. This rearrangement joins TRBV3-1 to TRBJ2-5, with 11 positions matching TRBD2. The V gene's germline CDR1 is LGHDT and CDR2 YNNKEL (reference sequence). CDR3 size: 16 residues. The J segment lost 2 bases and the V segment lost 4 bases, leaving 6 bases of the junction unmatched. In nucleotides, the CDR3 is TGTGCCAGCAGCCTCAGTCTAGCGGGGGGACAAGAGACCCAGTACTTC. Translated, it gives CASSLSLAGGQETQYF.

The rearrangement links TRBV6-1 to TRBJ1-1; D gene unclear. Germline-derived CDR1 and CDR2 are MNHNS and SASEGT. The V and J ends lost 5 bases and 0 bases respectively, with 13 bases between them. The CDR3 covers 15 residues. The CDR3 DNA follows: TGTGCCAGCAGTTTGGATGACACCATGAACACTGAAGCTTTCTTT. It specifies CASSLDDTMNTEAFF.

Comment on this clonotype: A much larger clone differs by one base, so this may be a read error. The chain is built from TRBV7-9 and TRBJ2-2; D not certain. Per the germline V gene, CDR1 is SEHNR and CDR2 is FQNEAQ (reference sequence). The CDR3 runs 13 residues. The V end was cut by 2 bases, the J end by 5 bases, with 6 bases between. The DNA for the CDR3 is TGTGCCAGCAGCTTACAGGAGACCGGGGAGCTGTTTTTT. Translation gives CASSLQETGELFF.

The sample holds many counts of this clonotype. The V call is TRBV5-1, the J call TRBJ2-3; D may be TRBD1 or TRBD2 (6 bases each). V shed 4 bases and J shed 6 bases, with 21 bases lying between them. The CDR3 runs 16 residues. Germline V gene data show CDR1 as SGHRS and CDR2 as YFSETQ. The CDR3 sequence is CASSPGLAEGDDTQYF. As DNA, the CDR3 is TGCGCCAGCAGCCCGGGATTAGCGGAGGGGGACGATACGCAGTATTTT.

Ten or more counts support this clonotype. The J gene is TRBJ2-1, the V gene TRBV11-3; 7 positions match TRBD2. The CDR3 has 14 amino acids. V was clipped by 5 bases and J by 6 bases; unmatched bases: 7. The germline V gene has CDR1 SGHNT and CDR2 YENEEA. The CDR3 loop is CASSALSSGNEQFF. CDR3 DNA sequence: TGTGCCAGCAGCGCGCTTTCTAGCGGCAATGAGCAGTTCTTC.

This clonotype was recorded a few times. The rearrangement links TRBV24-1 to TRBJ2-1; 7 bases align to TRBD2. J was trimmed by 2 bases and V by 3 bases; bases with no gene match: 6. Germline V gene lookup returns CDR1 KGHDR and CDR2 SFDVKD. The CDR3 is 16 amino acids. The CDR3 DNA reads as TGTGCCACCAGTGATGGGGTGGCGGGGGCCTACAATGAGCAGTTCTTC. This encodes CATSDGVAGAYNEQFF.

This clonotype was counted only a few times. The chain joins TRBV14 to TRBJ1-2; D uncertain. The CDR3 consists of 13 residues. Trimming shortened V by 1 base and J by 4 bases, and 7 bases separated the two germline ends. CDR1 and CDR2 from the germline V gene are SGHDN and FVKESK. For the CDR3, the DNA is TGTGCCAGCAGCCAAGCCGAGACCTATGGCTACACCTTC. Protein sequence: CASSQAETYGYTF.

The rearrangement uses TRBV19 and TRBJ2-7; the D gene is possibly TRBD1 (6 bases). The germline V gene encodes CDR1 LNHDA and CDR2 SQIVND (reference sequence). The V end lost 3 bases, the J end lost 3 bases, and 15 bases lay between the germline ends. The CDR3 loop spans 15 amino acids. CDR3 residues: CASSIVLGHGYEQYF. CDR3 sequence (DNA): TGTGCCAGTAGTATCGTATTGGGACACGGCTACGAGCAGTACTTC.

The CDR3 DNA reads TGTGCCAGCAGCATATTGGCCGGGAACACTGAAGCTTTCTTT. Amino acids: CASSILAGNTEAFF. This chain links TRBV5-5 with TRBJ1-1; unclear D gene. Germline CDR1 is SGHKS and CDR2 is YYEKEE (reference sequence). The CDR3 length is 14 residues. Trimming shortened V by 4 bases and J by 1 base, and 11 bases separated the two germline ends.

V is TRBV6-2 or TRBV6-3 and J is TRBJ2-7, with 13 bases that match TRBD2. Germline trimming cut 5 bases from V and 0 bases from J; bases unmatched to any gene: 7. The CDR3 loop spans 17 amino acids. The germline CDR1 and CDR2 sequences are MNHEY and SVGEGT. The DNA for the CDR3 is TGTGCCAGCAGTCCCCCGGGACTAGCGGGGAGCTCCTACGAGCAGTACTTC. It is translated as CASSPPGLAGSSYEQYF.

This clonotype was counted between two and nine times. V and J are TRBV5-1 and TRBJ1-1; D not certain. This CDR3 comprises 15 residues. Between the trimmed V and J ends, which lost 5 bases and 6 bases, there was a span of 20 bases. Germline V gene sequence: CDR1 SGHRS, CDR2 YFSETQ. CDR3 residues: CASRAAGPTGPEAFF. The CDR3 nucleotides read TGCGCCAGCAGAGCGGCAGGTCCAACCGGACCTGAAGCTTTCTTT.